This entry lists 31 T cell receptor beta chains sequenced from one sample in a study of cytomegalovirus exposure and HLA in healthy donors. Measured with immunoSEQ multiplex PCR; TCRdb has only the in-frame clones, and not every one. The table lists roughly 80,000 clones, around 94% of them singletons. The sequenced sample was PBMCs. Every receptor here comes from a woman aged 18-30 years in good health and CMV-seronegative.

The count of this clone is one. The rearrangement links TRBV6-5 to TRBJ2-1; weak D call: TRBD1 (5 bases). Trimming shortened V by 0 bases and J by 12 bases, and 15 bases separated the two germline ends. CDR3 length equals 14 residues. CDR1 is MNHEY, CDR2 SVGAGI, per germline. As DNA, the CDR3 is TGTGCCAGCAGTTACTCACCCGACAGCTCTGGGCAGTTCTTC. This translates into CASSYSPDSSGQFF.

The chain joins TRBV9 to TRBJ2-4, with 9 bases matching TRBD2. The length of the CDR3 is 17 residues. V shed 4 bases and J 1 base; nucleotides not matched to a gene: 9. CDR1 SGDLS and CDR2 YYNGEE come from the germline V gene. The CDR3 loop is CASSPGLAGRAKNIQYF. The CDR3 DNA reads as TGTGCCAGCAGCCCCGGGCTAGCGGGACGGGCCAAAAACATTCAGTACTTC.

The V call is TRBV30, the J call TRBJ1-2, with D possibly being TRBD1 (5 bases). The length of the CDR3 is 15 residues. The V gene lost 2 bases and the J gene lost 1 base, with 14 bases spanning the gap. Germline V lookup: CDR1 GTSNPN, CDR2 SVGIG (reference sequence). The DNA of the CDR3 is TGTGCCTGGAGTTTTATGACAGACCGTAACTATGGCTACACCTTC. Translating gives CAWSFMTDRNYGYTF.

CDR3 sequence: CASSLQYRDRVIGYTF. The CDR3, as DNA: TGTGCCAGCAGCTTGCAGTACCGGGACAGGGTAATTGGCTACACCTTC. The chain combines TRBV5-8 with TRBJ1-2, with TRBD1 identical over 9 bases. Germline CDR1 reads SGHTS; CDR2 reads YDEGEE. The CDR3 has 16 amino acids. The V segment lost 1 base and the J segment 7 bases; nucleotides outside the gene matches: 11.

This chain connects TRBV30 to TRBJ2-6, with D unclear. Trimming pared 5 bases from V and 0 bases from J, leaving 17 bases between. CDR3 length: 17 amino acids. Germline CDR1 reads GTSNPN; CDR2 reads SVGIG (reference sequence). The CDR3 loop reads CAWVLAASSSGANVLTF. CDR3 in DNA: TGTGCCTGGGTGCTCGCGGCCTCGAGCTCTGGGGCCAACGTCCTGACTTTC.

V is TRBV6-1 and J is TRBJ2-6; D is unresolved. V lost 4 bases and J 11 bases, leaving 21 bases between the germline ends. Germline V gives CDR1 MNHNS, CDR2 SASEGT. The CDR3 runs 16 residues. In DNA, the CDR3 is TGTGCCAGCAGTGCCCCCAAGACGGGTCTTATCGACGTCCTGACTTTC. This gives the protein CASSAPKTGLIDVLTF.

The chain carries TRBV14 and TRBJ1-2; 10 nucleotides match TRBD1. With 0 bases clipped from V and 3 bases from J, the junction kept 7 bases outside the gene matches. This CDR3 comprises 17 residues. Looked up from germline, CDR1 is SGHDN and CDR2 is FVKESK. In nucleotides, the CDR3 is TGTGCCAGCAGCCAAGACGCGACAGGGGGCGCTTACTATGGCTACACCTTC. Its protein is CASSQDATGGAYYGYTF.

The chain employs TRBV21-1 and TRBJ2-7; TRBD2, as called in the table, went unchecked against the DNA. TRBV21-1 is classified as a pseudogene. CDR3 length: 15 residues. The CDR3 reads CASLLRASGSYEQYF. In DNA, the CDR3 is TGTGCCAGCCTTCTTCGGGCTAGCGGGAGCTACGAGCAGTACTTC.

The chain couples TRBV6-5 to TRBJ2-1; 11 nucleotides agree with TRBD2. The CDR3 has 16 amino acids. CDR1 is MNHEY, CDR2 SVGAGI, per germline. V shed 2 bases, J shed 6 bases, and the junction held 6 bases outside the gene matches. Here the CDR3 reads CASSYTSGSTLNEQFF. As DNA, the CDR3 is TGTGCCAGCAGTTACACTAGCGGGAGCACTCTCAATGAGCAGTTCTTC.

The rearrangement uses TRBV6-6 and TRBJ1-1; D is ambiguous. CDR1 is MNHNY, CDR2 SVGAGI, per germline (reference sequence). Trimming removed 2 bases from V and 5 bases from J, with 9 bases in between. The CDR3 is 13 residues long. This chain's CDR3 is CASSYRGETEAFF. In DNA form, the CDR3 reads TGTGCCAGCAGTTACCGGGGAGAGACTGAAGCTTTCTTT.

The chain employs TRBV19 and TRBJ2-7, with D perhaps TRBD2 (5 bases). Trimming took 3 bases from V and 3 from J, leaving 12 bases between them. Germline V gives CDR1 LNHDA, CDR2 SQIVND (reference sequence). The CDR3 extends over 14 amino acids. The CDR3 reads CASSIGVEGYEQYF. The CDR3 DNA reads as TGTGCCAGTAGTATTGGGGTAGAGGGCTACGAGCAGTACTTC.

The chain recombines TRBV30 with TRBJ2-7; the D gene is possibly TRBD1 (6 bases). This CDR3 region has 14 residues. Trimming took off 6 bases at V and 0 bases at J, with 15 bases between the two ends. Germline-derived CDR1 and CDR2 are GTSNPN and SVGIG (reference sequence). CDR3 bases: TGTGCCTGTTACCGGGACAAAAGCTCCTACGAGCAGTACTTC. Translating gives CACYRDKSSYEQYF.

The rearrangement joins TRBV6-1 to TRBJ1-5; no clear D gene. V lost 1 base and J 9 bases, leaving 13 bases between the germline ends. This CDR3 region has 14 residues. Germline CDR1 is MNHNS and CDR2 is SASEGT. The CDR3 loop reads CASSEDGSVGPQHF. CDR3 nucleotides: TGTGCCAGCAGTGAAGATGGGAGTGTGGGGCCCCAGCATTTT.

The rearrangement uses TRBV15 and TRBJ2-7, with D perhaps TRBD1 (6 bases). V shed 3 bases and J shed 1 base, with 13 bases lying between them. CDR1 is LNHNV and CDR2 is YYDKDF in the germline V gene (reference sequence). The CDR3 runs 15 residues. The CDR3 reads CATSSPSDSSYEQYF. DNA for the CDR3: TGTGCCACCAGCAGTCCATCGGACAGTTCCTACGAGCAGTACTTC.

The chain recombines TRBV27 with TRBJ2-3; 7 nucleotides line up with TRBD2. With V trimmed by 4 bases and J by 0 bases, 13 bases remained unmatched. Germline CDR1 and CDR2: MNHEY and SMNVEV (reference sequence). The CDR3 covers 18 residues. CDR3: CASSSNTRLAASTDTQYF. CDR3 coding DNA: TGTGCCAGCAGTTCAAACACCCGGCTAGCGGCTAGCACAGATACGCAGTATTTT.

The CDR3 DNA follows: TGTGCCAGCAGTTCCAGGGGGCTCGGCGAAAAACTGTTTTTT. Amino acid sequence: CASSSRGLGEKLFF. The rearrangement joins TRBV6-5 to TRBJ1-4; 8 bases align to TRBD1. Germline V gene data show CDR1 as MNHEY and CDR2 as SVGAGI. Trimming removed 4 bases from V and 8 bases from J; junction bases left unmatched: 6. This CDR3 has 14 residues.

The chain is built from TRBV6-1 and TRBJ2-7; 7 nucleotides align to TRBD2. Germline V gene lookup returns CDR1 MNHNS and CDR2 SASEGT. V dropped 4 bases and J dropped 3; count of bases not matched to a gene: 3. This CDR3 is 13 amino acids long. The CDR3 region has the DNA TGTGCCAGCAGTGTGTCTAGCGGCTACGAGCAGTACTTC. Protein product: CASSVSSGYEQYF.

The rearrangement joins TRBV6-1 to TRBJ2-1; D gene uncertain. Trimming shortened V by 0 bases and J by 5 bases, and 5 bases separated the two germline ends. Looked up from germline, CDR1 is MNHNS and CDR2 is SASEGT. The CDR3 has 13 residues. In nucleotides, the CDR3 is TGTGCCAGCAGTGAAGCCGAGCACAATGAGCAGTTCTTC. Encoded protein: CASSEAEHNEQFF.

This chain links TRBV10-3 with TRBJ2-3; 7 nucleotides line up with TRBD2. Germline values: CDR1 ENHRY, CDR2 SYGVKD. The CDR3 has 14 residues. Trimming at V came to 3 bases and at J to 6 bases, leaving 6 bases not matched to a gene. CDR3 nucleotide sequence: TGTGCCATCAGTGAAGCGGGGCATGCGGATACGCAGTATTTT. This translates into CAISEAGHADTQYF.

The V call is TRBV11-2, the J call TRBJ1-2; 7 nucleotides match TRBD1. This CDR3 spans 13 amino acids. Germline V gene data show CDR1 as SGHAT and CDR2 as FQNNGV. The ends lost 4 bases at V and 13 bases at J; junction bases unmatched: 12. The CDR3 DNA is TGTGCCAGCAGCTCACCGGGACAGAAGTTAACCACCTTC. Encoded protein: CASSSPGQKLTTF.

The gene calls are TRBV5-1 and TRBJ1-2; TRBD1 might be the D (6 bases). Germline V gene lookup returns CDR1 SGHRS and CDR2 YFSETQ. V lost 4 bases and J lost 6, with 19 bases in between. The CDR3 extends over 15 amino acids. The CDR3: CASSLTTGSLNGYTF. The CDR3 DNA follows: TGCGCCAGCAGCCTCACTACAGGGTCCCTTAATGGCTACACCTTC.

The genes are TRBV28 and TRBJ1-4, with 8 bases identical to TRBD1. The CDR3 length is 16 residues. In germline, CDR1 is MDHEN, CDR2 SYDVKM. V lost 7 bases to trimming and J lost 12 bases; unmatched junction nucleotides: 19. The CDR3 DNA reads TGTGCCAGCAAAACTACTGGACAGGGCATATACGGGCAACTGTTTTTT. Its protein product is CASKTTGQGIYGQLFF. The entire variable domain, with the rest obtained from reference TRBV28 and TRBJ1-4, is as follows: DVKVTQSSRYLVKRTGEKVFLECVQDMDHENMFWYRQDPGLGLRLIYFSYDVKMKEKGDIPEGYSVSREKKERFSLILESASTNQTSMYLCASKTTGQGIYGQLFFGSGTQLSVL.

This chain uses TRBV28 with TRBJ2-1, with 7 bases aligning to TRBD1. From germline, CDR1 is MDHEN and CDR2 SYDVKM. This CDR3 comprises 17 residues. J lost 5 bases, V lost 3 bases, and 13 bases had no gene match. The CDR3 nucleotides are TGTGCCAGCAGTTTCCGGCGACAGGGAAGATACAACAATGAGCAGTTCTTC. This gives the protein CASSFRRQGRYNNEQFF.

J is TRBJ2-7 and V is TRBV5-1; 7 nucleotides agree with TRBD1. In germline, CDR1 is SGHRS, CDR2 YFSETQ. Trimming cost V 5 bases and J 7 bases; bases outside gene matches: 12. The CDR3 extends over 14 amino acids. For the CDR3, the DNA is TGCGCCAGCAGGGACCGGGACAGATCGAAAGAGCAGTACTTC. Residues: CASRDRDRSKEQYF.

This clone was recorded once. The chain employs TRBV11-3 and TRBJ1-1; D gene ambiguous. Germline CDR1 reads SGHNT; CDR2 reads YENEEA. V was pared by 3 bases and J by 6 bases, with 14 bases between. CDR3 length equals 14 residues. The CDR3 DNA is TGTGCCAGCAGCTTCACCGGTGCGCTCGCTGAAGCTTTCTTT. This encodes CASSFTGALAEAFF. The variable domain in full, completed from reference TRBV11-3 and TRBJ1-1, reads EAGVVQSPRYKIIEKKQPVAFWCNPISGHNTLYWYLQNLGQGPELLIRYENEEAVDDSQLPKDRFSAERLKGVDSTLKIQPAELGDSAVYLCASSFTGALAEAFFGQGTRLTVV.

This clone has just a few counts. The rearrangement uses TRBV4-3 and TRBJ2-1; 8 bases fit TRBD2. Germline values: CDR1 LGHNA, CDR2 YSLEER. The J segment lost 6 bases and the V segment lost 0 bases, leaving 4 bases of the junction unmatched. The CDR3 sequence is 15 residues long. The DNA for the CDR3 is TGCGCCAGCAGCCAAGAGGGCGGGGGGCCCAATGAGCAGTTCTTC. Translation gives CASSQEGGGPNEQFF.

The rearrangement uses TRBV7-9 and TRBJ2-3; TRBD1 matches 8 bases. V dropped 4 bases and J dropped 1; count of bases not matched to a gene: 10. In germline, CDR1 is SEHNR, CDR2 FQNEAQ (reference sequence). The CDR3 consists of 17 residues. CDR3 sequence reads: CASSSFGDRIGTDTQYF. The CDR3 coding sequence is TGTGCCAGCAGCTCCTTTGGGGACAGGATTGGCACAGATACGCAGTATTTT. Filled out from reference TRBV7-9 and TRBJ2-3, the complete variable domain reads DTGVSQNPRHKITKRGQNVTFRCDPISEHNRLYWYRQTLGQGPEFLTYFQNEAQLEKSRLLSDRFSAERPKGSFSTLEIQRTEQGDSAMYLCASSSFGDRIGTDTQYFGPGTRLTVL.

The V and J genes are TRBV6-1 and TRBJ2-3; 7 bases are a match to TRBD1. The CDR3 sequence is 14 residues long. Germline CDR1 reads MNHNS; CDR2 reads SASEGT. Trimming cost V 6 bases and J 6 bases; bases outside gene matches: 9. The CDR3 loop reads CASSRDREMDTQYF. In nucleotides, the CDR3 is TGTGCCAGCAGCCGCGACAGGGAAATGGATACGCAGTATTTT.

The J gene is TRBJ2-7, the V gene TRBV7-9, with a tentative D call TRBD1 (6 bases). The CDR3 totals 14 residues. V was trimmed by 5 bases and J by 5 bases, leaving 16 bases between them. The germline V gene encodes CDR1 SEHNR and CDR2 FQNEAQ (reference sequence). The DNA of the CDR3 is TGTGCCAGCAGCCCTGGGCAGGGGTACCACGAGCAGTACTTC. This gives the protein CASSPGQGYHEQYF.

V usage is TRBV5-6 and J usage is TRBJ2-7; maybe TRBD1 (6 bases). Trimming stripped 3 bases from V and 3 bases from J, with 13 bases between. The CDR3 runs to 14 residues. Germline CDR1 and CDR2: SGHDT and YYEEEE. This CDR3 reads CASSWKDSVYEQYF. CDR3 bases: TGTGCCAGCAGCTGGAAGGACAGCGTCTACGAGCAGTACTTC.

The gene calls are TRBV4-2 and TRBJ2-7; TRBD2 matches 10 bases. The CDR3 extends over 19 amino acids. The germline gives CDR1 LGHNA, CDR2 YNFKEQ. Germline trimming cut 1 base from V and 3 bases from J; bases unmatched to any gene: 15. This CDR3 is CASSQVVLAGKRNHYEQYF. DNA of the CDR3: TGTGCCAGCAGCCAAGTGGTACTAGCGGGGAAACGGAACCACTACGAGCAGTACTTC.